These 12 T cell receptor beta chains came from one sample sequenced in a study of blood T cell repertoires in COVID-19. TCRdb's table, derived via immunoSEQ multiplex PCR, lists solely in-frame clones and lacks some. Of about 220,000 clones detected, 80% appear once; the ten largest clones hold 13%. Sequencing was done on a sample of peripheral blood. These receptors all come from a human donor in a cohort sampled during active COVID-19.

The rearrangement links TRBV6-5 to TRBJ1-5, with a possible D match to TRBD1 (6 bases). The CDR3 sequence is 13 residues long. V shed 8 bases and J shed 7 bases, with 15 bases lying between them. Germline V gives CDR1 MNHEY, CDR2 SVGAGI. CDR3 region: CASSLGGAQPQHF. The CDR3 coding sequence is TGTGCCAGCTCTCTCGGGGGGGCACAGCCCCAGCATTTT.

The rearrangement links TRBV7-2 to TRBJ1-5; D remains ambiguous. Germline CDR1 and CDR2: SGHTA and FQGNSA. The CDR3 runs 15 residues. V lost 5 bases and J 6 bases, leaving 17 bases between the germline ends. This chain's CDR3 is CASSQAGNLIQPQHF. CDR3 sequence (DNA): TGTGCCAGCAGCCAAGCGGGCAATTTGATTCAGCCCCAGCATTTT.

The chain links TRBV28 to TRBJ2-7, with 8 bases identical to TRBD1. This CDR3 is 15 amino acids long. Germline trimming cut 6 bases from V and 0 bases from J; bases unmatched to any gene: 7. CDR1 is MDHEN and CDR2 is SYDVKM in the germline V gene. This CDR3 reads CASSPGQVFSYEQYF. CDR3 nucleotide sequence: TGTGCCAGCAGCCCGGGACAGGTCTTCTCCTACGAGCAGTACTTC.

V is TRBV5-1 and J is TRBJ2-3, with 7 bases that match TRBD1. CDR1 is SGHRS and CDR2 is YFSETQ in the germline V gene. V was clipped by 4 bases and J by 0 bases; unmatched bases: 5. This CDR3 has 15 amino acids. CDR3 nucleotide sequence: TGCGCCAGCAGCCCGGGACAGCCTAGCACAGATACGCAGTATTTT. This codes for CASSPGQPSTDTQYF.

The V call is TRBV12-3 or TRBV12-4, the J call TRBJ2-3; D remains ambiguous. The V gene lost 7 bases and the J gene lost 4 bases, with 12 bases spanning the gap. There are 13 residues in the CDR3. This CDR3 is CASTPNPADTQYF. Here the CDR3 DNA reads TGTGCCAGCACTCCCAACCCGGCAGATACGCAGTATTTT.

The V gene is TRBV5-1, the J gene TRBJ1-3; TRBD1 aligns across 8 bases. The V segment lost 5 bases and the J segment 4 bases; nucleotides outside the gene matches: 5. Germline V gene sequence: CDR1 SGHRS, CDR2 YFSETQ. This CDR3 has 14 amino acids. The CDR3 nucleotides are TGCGCCAGCAGACGGACAGGGTCGGGAAACACCATATATTTT. Encoded protein: CASRRTGSGNTIYF. The entire variable domain, with the rest obtained from reference TRBV5-1 and TRBJ1-3, is as follows: KAGVTQTPRYLIKTRGQQVTLSCSPISGHRSVSWYQQTPGQGLQFLFEYFSETQRNKGNFPGRFSGRQFSNSRSEMNVSTLELGDSALYLCASRRTGSGNTIYFGEGSWLTVV.

For this clone: This specimen includes other DNA sequences encoding the same CDR3. The chain employs TRBV3-1 (or the pseudogene TRBV3-2) and TRBJ2-3; 7 positions match TRBD2. Germline loops: CDR1 LGHDT, CDR2 YNNKEL (reference sequence). V dropped 4 bases and J dropped 2; count of bases not matched to a gene: 6. The CDR3 has 15 residues. DNA of the CDR3: TGTGCCAGCAGCCCGGGCGGGGGATCCACAGATACGCAGTATTTT. Translation gives CASSPGGGSTDTQYF.

This chain joins TRBV18 and TRBJ1-1, with 9 bases that match TRBD1. The junction had 2 bases not matched to a gene; V was cut back by 3 bases and J by 0 bases. This CDR3 has 15 residues. Looked up from germline, CDR1 is KGHSH and CDR2 is LQKENI. CDR3 sequence (DNA): TGTGCCAGCTCACCTAGGACAGGGGTGAACACTGAAGCTTTCTTT. Amino acid sequence: CASSPRTGVNTEAFF.

This clone was detected only a few times. The chain carries TRBV18 and TRBJ2-1; 11 bases line up with TRBD2. The J segment lost 0 bases and the V segment lost 6 bases, leaving 7 bases of the junction unmatched. The CDR3 loop spans 17 amino acids. CDR1 is KGHSH, CDR2 LQKENI, per germline. The CDR3 DNA reads as TGTGCCAGCTCGCGGGGACTAGCGGAGAGCTCCTACAATGAGCAGTTCTTC. Its translation: CASSRGLAESSYNEQFF.

This clone appeared a single time. For the CDR3, the DNA is TGTGCCAGCAGCTTTAACCATGGAGACTACGAGCAGTACTTC. Protein sequence: CASSFNHGDYEQYF. V gene TRBV6-5 combines with J gene TRBJ2-7; D is undetermined. The CDR3 length is 14 residues. V was trimmed by 6 bases and J by 3 bases, leaving 15 bases between them. Germline CDR1 MNHEY, CDR2 SVGAGI.

This clone was recorded only once. This chain's CDR3 is CASRTVYSNEQFF. The CDR3 bases are TGCGCCAGCAGGACAGTTTACAGCAATGAGCAGTTCTTC. The chain combines TRBV5-1 with TRBJ2-1, with a tentative D call TRBD1 (5 bases). The CDR3 has 13 residues. The V end was cut by 5 bases, the J end by 6 bases, with 12 bases between. Germline V lookup: CDR1 SGHRS, CDR2 YFSETQ. The complete variable domain, with remaining parts taken from reference TRBV5-1 and TRBJ2-1, reads KAGVTQTPRYLIKTRGQQVTLSCSPISGHRSVSWYQQTPGQGLQFLFEYFSETQRNKGNFPGRFSGRQFSNSRSEMNVSTLELGDSALYLCASRTVYSNEQFFGPGTRLTVL.

J is TRBJ2-2 and V is TRBV4-3; perhaps TRBD1 as D (6 bases). The CDR3 runs 13 residues. Trimming pared 4 bases from V and 7 bases from J, leaving 10 bases between. Germline loops: CDR1 LGHNA, CDR2 YSLEER. CDR3 DNA: TGCGCCAGCAGCCTACAGGGCAACGGGGAGCTGTTTTTT. Translating it yields CASSLQGNGELFF.